Only a few counts were recorded for the clone carrying this TCR beta chain. Its antigen is currently unknown. The CDR3 spans 14 residues. Deletions cut 1 base from V and 6 bases from J, with 12 bases between. CDR1 is SEHNR, CDR2 FQNEAQ, per germline (reference sequence). This record comes from a study of cytomegalovirus exposure and HLA in healthy donors. About the research overall: Samples from HLA-typed donors yielded around 85 million unique TCRs in an early data release. Study results and caveats: Analysis was carried out at a later point, and it linked a missense DCLRE1C variant to TCR beta V- and J-gene trimming. It was approximately 150 TCR beta chains that were listed as cytomegalovirus-associated.

Primers included in the PCR were 60 Vbeta and 13 Jbeta primers. Assay: immunoSEQ multiplex PCR; the TCRdb copy retains only in-frame clones and omits some. The data show about 140,000 clones, with about three quarters seen just once and about 1.5% held by the top ten. Sequences were obtained from PBMCs. The origin of this receptor is a woman in her twenties or thirties in good health and CMV-seronegative. The rearrangement uses TRBV7-9 and TRBJ1-2; tentatively, D is TRBD1 (6 bases). The CDR3 DNA reads as TGTGCCAGCAGCTTAGAGTCAACAGGGAATGGCTACACCTTC. It specifies CASSLESTGNGYTF.